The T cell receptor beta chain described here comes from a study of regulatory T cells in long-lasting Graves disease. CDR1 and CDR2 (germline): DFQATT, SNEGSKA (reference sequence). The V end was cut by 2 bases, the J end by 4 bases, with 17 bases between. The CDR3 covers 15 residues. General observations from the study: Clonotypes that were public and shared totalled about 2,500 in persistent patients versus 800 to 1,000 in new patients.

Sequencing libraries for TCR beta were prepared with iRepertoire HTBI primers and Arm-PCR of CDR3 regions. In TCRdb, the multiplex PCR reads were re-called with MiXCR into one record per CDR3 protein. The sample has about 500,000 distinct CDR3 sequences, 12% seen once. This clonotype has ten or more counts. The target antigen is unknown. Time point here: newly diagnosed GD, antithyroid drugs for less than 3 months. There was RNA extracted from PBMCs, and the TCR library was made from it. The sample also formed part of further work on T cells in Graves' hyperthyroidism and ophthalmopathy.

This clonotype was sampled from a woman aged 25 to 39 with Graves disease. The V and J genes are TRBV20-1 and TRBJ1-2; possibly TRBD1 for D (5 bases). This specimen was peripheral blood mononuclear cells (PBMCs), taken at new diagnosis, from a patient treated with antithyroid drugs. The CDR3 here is CSARIPGLKGYGYTF. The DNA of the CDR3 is TGCAGTGCTAGAATTCCGGGACTCAAAGGCTATGGCTACACCTTC.